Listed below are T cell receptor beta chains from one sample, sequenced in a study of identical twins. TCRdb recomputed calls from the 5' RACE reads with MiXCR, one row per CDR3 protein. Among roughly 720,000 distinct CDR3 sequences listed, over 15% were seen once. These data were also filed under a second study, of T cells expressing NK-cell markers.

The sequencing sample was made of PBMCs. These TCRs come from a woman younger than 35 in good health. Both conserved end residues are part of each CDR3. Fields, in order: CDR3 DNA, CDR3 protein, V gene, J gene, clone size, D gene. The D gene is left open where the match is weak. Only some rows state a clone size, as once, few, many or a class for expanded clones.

DNA: TGTGCCAGCAGCGTCGTTTCATTCGGGGAGCAGTACTTC
CDR3: CASSVVSFGEQYF
V: TRBV9
J: TRBJ2-7
size: NA
D: NA

DNA: TGCGCCAGCAGCCAAGAGATCGAGGGGCTTTCCTACGAGCAGTACTTC
CDR3: CASSQEIEGLSYEQYF
V: TRBV4-3
J: TRBJ2-7
size: few
D: NA

DNA: TGTGCCAGCAGGCGCGGGACTAGCGGGAGGGCCTTATTTAACAGGGAGCTGTTTTTT
CDR3: CASRRGTSGRALFNRELFF
V: TRBV6-4
J: TRBJ2-2
size: NA
D: TRBD2

DNA: TGTGCCAGCAGCTTACTAGCCAAAAACATTCAGTACTTC
CDR3: CASSLLAKNIQYF
V: TRBV7-2
J: TRBJ2-4
size: many
D: NA

DNA: TGTGCCAGCAGTGAACTAGCGGGAGGGCCCAACGAGCAGTACTTC
CDR3: CASSELAGGPNEQYF
V: TRBV6-1
J: TRBJ2-7
size: few
D: TRBD2

DNA: TGCAGCGCCCAGGGGGGAAGAGAGACCCAGTACTTC
CDR3: CSAQGGRETQYF
V: TRBV29-1
J: TRBJ2-5
size: few
D: NA

DNA: TGTGCCACCAGCAGTGACGAGGGAATGAGGAACGAGCAGTACTTC
CDR3: CATSSDEGMRNEQYF
V: TRBV15
J: TRBJ2-7
size: few
D: NA

DNA: TGTGCCAGCAGCTCGCCAGCCCGGCTAGCGGGCCCTTTGAGAGAGCAGTTCTTC
CDR3: CASSSPARLAGPLREQFF
V: TRBV7-6
J: TRBJ2-1
size: NA
D: TRBD2

DNA: TGCAGTGCTGGGGTTGGGCCAGAGACCCAGTACTTC
CDR3: CSAGVGPETQYF
V: TRBV20-1
J: TRBJ2-5
size: few
D: NA

DNA: TGCAGTGCTCCCGGCTGGCGGGAGGGCCGCAATGAGCAGTTCTTC
CDR3: CSAPGWREGRNEQFF
V: TRBV20-1
J: TRBJ2-1
size: few
D: TRBD2

DNA: TGCGCCAGCAGTGAGTCGATGGACTACCAGAATGAGCAGTTCTTC
CDR3: CASSESMDYQNEQFF
V: TRBV10-1
J: TRBJ2-1
size: few
D: NA

DNA: TGCGCCAGCAGCTTGGAGCCGGGACTGAACACTGAAGCTTTCTTT
CDR3: CASSLEPGLNTEAFF
V: TRBV5-1
J: TRBJ1-1
size: few
D: NA

DNA: TGCAGTGCCCAACGGTTATCGGGGGGGAGCACAGATACGCAGTATTTT
CDR3: CSAQRLSGGSTDTQYF
V: TRBV20-1
J: TRBJ2-3
size: few
D: TRBD2

DNA: TGCAGCGTTGAAGGCCCGGGTCGGACCTACGAGCAGTACTTC
CDR3: CSVEGPGRTYEQYF
V: TRBV29-1
J: TRBJ2-7
size: NA
D: NA

DNA: TGCGCCAGCAGCCAAGAGGTGCTGGACACCGGGGAGCTGTTTTTT
CDR3: CASSQEVLDTGELFF
V: TRBV4-3
J: TRBJ2-2
size: NA
D: NA

DNA: TGTGCCAGCAGCTCCCCGGGGGGCCATCAGCCCCAGCATTTT
CDR3: CASSSPGGHQPQHF
V: TRBV7-2
J: TRBJ1-5
size: few
D: NA

DNA: TGTGCCAGCAGGCTCGGAGGACGGAGCACAGATACGCAGTATTTT
CDR3: CASRLGGRSTDTQYF
V: TRBV7-3
J: TRBJ2-3
size: NA
D: NA

DNA: TGCAGTGCTAACCCGGGCAGGTCCTACGAGCAGTACTTC
CDR3: CSANPGRSYEQYF
V: TRBV20-1
J: TRBJ2-7
size: many
D: NA

DNA: TGTGCCAGCAGCTTGGAACAGGCGGGGTATGAGCAGTTCTTC
CDR3: CASSLEQAGYEQFF
V: TRBV5-6
J: TRBJ2-1
size: NA
D: NA

DNA: TGCAGTGCTAACAGGGACTACTCCTACGAGCAGTACTTC
CDR3: CSANRDYSYEQYF
V: TRBV20-1
J: TRBJ2-7
size: NA
D: NA

DNA: TGTGCCAGCAGCTTGACAACCAGCTTCTCTGCCTACGAGCAGTACTTC
CDR3: CASSLTTSFSAYEQYF
V: TRBV7-2
J: TRBJ2-7
size: few
D: NA

DNA: TGTGCCAGCAGCCTGACAGGGCACCTCACAGATACGCAGTATTTT
CDR3: CASSLTGHLTDTQYF
V: TRBV5-6
J: TRBJ2-3
size: NA
D: TRBD1

DNA: TGTGCCAGCAGTTCACGAGACGCACGTGACCCGCAGTATTTT
CDR3: CASSSRDARDPQYF
V: TRBV12-3/TRBV12-4
J: TRBJ2-3
size: NA
D: NA

DNA: TGTGCCAGCACCTCCCTGGAGACGAACGACGAGCAGTACTTC
CDR3: CASTSLETNDEQYF
V: TRBV3-1
J: TRBJ2-7
size: NA
D: NA

DNA: TGCGCCAGCAGCTTGGCGGGCCTCACCGGGGAGCTGTTTTTT
CDR3: CASSLAGLTGELFF
V: TRBV5-1
J: TRBJ2-2
size: NA
D: NA

DNA: TGCGCCAGCAAGTTAGGGCAGGTGGAAAACATTCAGTACTTC
CDR3: CASKLGQVENIQYF
V: TRBV5-1
J: TRBJ2-4
size: few
D: NA

DNA: TGTGCCATTCGGGCGGGAGGGCCGATAGATACGCAGTATTTT
CDR3: CAIRAGGPIDTQYF
V: TRBV6-1
J: TRBJ2-3
size: NA
D: TRBD2

DNA: TGTGCCAGCTCACCGGCAGTACCTAATCAGCCCCAGCATTTT
CDR3: CASSPAVPNQPQHF
V: TRBV18
J: TRBJ1-5
size: few
D: NA

DNA: TGTGCCAGCAGCCACGTGGTCCGGGACCCTGGTGCGGGTGCGCAGTATTTT
CDR3: CASSHVVRDPGAGAQYF
V: TRBV4-2
J: TRBJ2-3
size: NA
D: NA

DNA: TGTGCCAGCAGTAATCCCGGGACAGGGTCACTAGAGCAGTTCTTC
CDR3: CASSNPGTGSLEQFF
V: TRBV12-3/TRBV12-4
J: TRBJ2-1
size: few
D: TRBD1

DNA: TGCGCCAGCACGGGACTAGATGGTCAAGATACGCAGTATTTT
CDR3: CASTGLDGQDTQYF
V: TRBV5-1
J: TRBJ2-3
size: NA
D: TRBD2

DNA: TGCAGTGCTCCGAGGACTAGCGGGGGTGGTGGGGCCAACGTCCTGACTTTC
CDR3: CSAPRTSGGGGANVLTF
V: TRBV20-1
J: TRBJ2-6
size: NA
D: TRBD2

DNA: TGCGCCAGCAGCGGCCGAGGGGCGATCCAAGAGACCCAGTACTTC
CDR3: CASSGRGAIQETQYF
V: TRBV5-1
J: TRBJ2-5
size: few
D: NA

DNA: TGCGCCAGCAGCCAACTAGCGGCGGAAGAGACCCAGTACTTC
CDR3: CASSQLAAEETQYF
V: TRBV4-3
J: TRBJ2-5
size: few
D: TRBD2

DNA: TGTGCCAGCAGTTACGACACAGATACGCAGTATTTT
CDR3: CASSYDTDTQYF
V: TRBV6-5
J: TRBJ2-3
size: many
D: NA

DNA: TGTGCCAGCAGCTTAGTTGGTGCGGGGCAGTACTTC
CDR3: CASSLVGAGQYF
V: TRBV7-9
J: TRBJ2-7
size: NA
D: NA

DNA: TGTGCCATCAGTAACCCGGGACAGGGTTCTTCTTACGAGCAGTACTTC
CDR3: CAISNPGQGSSYEQYF
V: TRBV10-3
J: TRBJ2-7
size: many
D: TRBD1

DNA: TGCGCCAGCAGCCACGGACAGAACTATGGCTACACCTTC
CDR3: CASSHGQNYGYTF
V: TRBV5-1
J: TRBJ1-2
size: few
D: NA

DNA: TGCAGTGCTAGAGGCAATGCGGGGGGGCCCTCCTACAATGAGCAGTTCTTC
CDR3: CSARGNAGGPSYNEQFF
V: TRBV20-1
J: TRBJ2-1
size: few
D: TRBD2

DNA: TGTGCCAGCAGCTTTAGGGCAGAGAACACTGAAGCTTTCTTT
CDR3: CASSFRAENTEAFF
V: TRBV5-5
J: TRBJ1-1
size: NA
D: NA

DNA: TGTGCCAGCAGTTTCGAGGCGCCGAACACCGGGGAGCTGTTTTTT
CDR3: CASSFEAPNTGELFF
V: TRBV28
J: TRBJ2-2
size: few
D: NA